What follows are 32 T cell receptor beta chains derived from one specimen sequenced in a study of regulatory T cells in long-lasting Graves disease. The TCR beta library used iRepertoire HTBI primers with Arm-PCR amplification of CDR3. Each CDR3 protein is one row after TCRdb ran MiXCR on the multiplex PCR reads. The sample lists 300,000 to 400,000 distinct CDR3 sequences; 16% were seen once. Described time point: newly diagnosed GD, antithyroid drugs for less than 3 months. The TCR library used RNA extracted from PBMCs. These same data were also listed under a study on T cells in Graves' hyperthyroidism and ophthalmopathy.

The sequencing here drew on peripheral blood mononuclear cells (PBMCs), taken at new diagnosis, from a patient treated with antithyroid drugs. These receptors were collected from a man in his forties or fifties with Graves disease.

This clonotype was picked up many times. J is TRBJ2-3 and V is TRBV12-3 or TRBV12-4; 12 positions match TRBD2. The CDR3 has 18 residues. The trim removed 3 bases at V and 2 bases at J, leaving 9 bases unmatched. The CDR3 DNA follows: TGTGCCAGCAGTTTCCCTCTTAGACTAGCGGGGGACACAGATACGCAGTATTTT. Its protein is CASSFPLRLAGDTDTQYF.

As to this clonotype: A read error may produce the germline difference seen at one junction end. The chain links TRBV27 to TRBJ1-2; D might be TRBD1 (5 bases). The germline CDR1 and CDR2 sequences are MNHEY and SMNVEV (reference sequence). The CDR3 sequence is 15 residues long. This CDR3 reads CASGVLGPDVDGHTF. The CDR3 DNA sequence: TGTGCCAGCGGTGTGTTGGGGCCCGACGTTGATGGCCACACCTTC.

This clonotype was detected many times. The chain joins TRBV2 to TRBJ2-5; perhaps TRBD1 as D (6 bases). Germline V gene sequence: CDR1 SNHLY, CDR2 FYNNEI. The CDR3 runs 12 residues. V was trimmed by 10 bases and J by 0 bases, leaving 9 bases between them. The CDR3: CATRTDQETQYF. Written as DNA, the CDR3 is TGTGCCACCCGGACAGACCAAGAGACCCAGTACTTC.

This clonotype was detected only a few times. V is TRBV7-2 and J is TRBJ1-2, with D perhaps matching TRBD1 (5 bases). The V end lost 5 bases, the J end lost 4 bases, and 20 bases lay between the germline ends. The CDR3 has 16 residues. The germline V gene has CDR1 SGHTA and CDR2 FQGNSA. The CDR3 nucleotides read TGTGCCAGCAGCCCGCCCCCGGTGAGTGGGGGCTATGGCTACACCTTC. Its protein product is CASSPPPVSGGYGYTF.

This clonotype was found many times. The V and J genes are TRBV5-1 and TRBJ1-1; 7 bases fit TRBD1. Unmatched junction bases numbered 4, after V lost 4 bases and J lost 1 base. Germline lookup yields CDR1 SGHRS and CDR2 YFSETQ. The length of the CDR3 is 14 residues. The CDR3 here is CASSGEGANTEAFF. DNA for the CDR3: TGCGCCAGCAGCGGCGAGGGGGCGAACACTGAAGCTTTCTTT. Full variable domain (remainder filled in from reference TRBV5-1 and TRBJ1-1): KAGVTQTPRYLIKTRGQQVTLSCSPISGHRSVSWYQQTPGQGLQFLFEYFSETQRNKGNFPGRFSGRQFSNSRSEMNVSTLELGDSALYLCASSGEGANTEAFFGQGTRLTVV.

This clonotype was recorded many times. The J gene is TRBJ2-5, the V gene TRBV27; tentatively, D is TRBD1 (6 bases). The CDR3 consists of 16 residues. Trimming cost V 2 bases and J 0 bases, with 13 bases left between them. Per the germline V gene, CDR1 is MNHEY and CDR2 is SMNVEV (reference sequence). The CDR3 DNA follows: TGTGCCAGCAGTTTAAAGGGACATCAGTACCAAGAGACCCAGTACTTC. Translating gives CASSLKGHQYQETQYF.

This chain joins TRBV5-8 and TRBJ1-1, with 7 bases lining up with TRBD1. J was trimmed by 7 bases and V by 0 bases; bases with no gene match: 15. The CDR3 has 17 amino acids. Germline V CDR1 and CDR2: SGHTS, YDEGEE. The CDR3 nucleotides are TGTGCCAGCAGCTTGGGTCCCACAGGGGCCCGAAGGAGTGAAGCTTTCTTT. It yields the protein CASSLGPTGARRSEAFF.

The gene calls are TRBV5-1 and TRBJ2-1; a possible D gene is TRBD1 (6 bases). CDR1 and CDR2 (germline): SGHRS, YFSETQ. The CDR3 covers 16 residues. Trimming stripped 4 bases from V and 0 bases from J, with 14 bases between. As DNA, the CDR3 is TGCGCCAGCAGCGCTATTCCAGGGGACTCCTACAATGAGCAGTTCTTC. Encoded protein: CASSAIPGDSYNEQFF.

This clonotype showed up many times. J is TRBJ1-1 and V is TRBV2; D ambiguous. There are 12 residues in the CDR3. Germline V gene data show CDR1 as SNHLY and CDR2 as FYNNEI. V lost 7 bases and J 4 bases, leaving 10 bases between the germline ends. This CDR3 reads CASTQAGTEAFF. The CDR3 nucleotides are TGTGCCAGCACGCAGGCCGGCACTGAAGCTTTCTTT.

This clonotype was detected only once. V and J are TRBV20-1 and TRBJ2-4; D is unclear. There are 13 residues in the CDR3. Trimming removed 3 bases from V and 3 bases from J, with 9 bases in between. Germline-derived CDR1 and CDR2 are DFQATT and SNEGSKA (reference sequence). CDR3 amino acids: CSASNRVKNIQYF. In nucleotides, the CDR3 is TGCAGTGCTAGTAATAGGGTCAAAAACATTCAGTACTTC.

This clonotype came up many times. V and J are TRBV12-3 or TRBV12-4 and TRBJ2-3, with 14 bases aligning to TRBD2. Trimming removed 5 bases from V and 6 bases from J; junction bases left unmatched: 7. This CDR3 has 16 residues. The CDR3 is CASSPVTSGGADTQYF. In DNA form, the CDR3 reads TGTGCCAGCAGTCCCGTGACTAGCGGGGGGGCGGATACGCAGTATTTT.

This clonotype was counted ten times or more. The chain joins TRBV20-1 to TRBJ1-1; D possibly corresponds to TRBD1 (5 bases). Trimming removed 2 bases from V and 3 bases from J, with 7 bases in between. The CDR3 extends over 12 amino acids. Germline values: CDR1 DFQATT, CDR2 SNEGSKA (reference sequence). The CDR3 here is CSARTGDTEAFF. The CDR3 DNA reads TGCAGTGCTAGAACGGGGGACACTGAAGCTTTCTTT.

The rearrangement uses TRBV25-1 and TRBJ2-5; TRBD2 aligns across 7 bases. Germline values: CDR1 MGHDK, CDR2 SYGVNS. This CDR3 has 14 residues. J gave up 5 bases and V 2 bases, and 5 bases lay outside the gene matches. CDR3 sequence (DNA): TGTGCCAGCAGTGAAAGGACTAGTTGGGAGACCCAGTACTTC. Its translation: CASSERTSWETQYF.

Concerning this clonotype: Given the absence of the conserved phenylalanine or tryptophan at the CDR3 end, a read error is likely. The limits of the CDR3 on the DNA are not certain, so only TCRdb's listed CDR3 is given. CDR3 loop: CASSLEPGLLSFV. The chain recombines TRBV27 with TRBJ1-1. In germline, CDR1 is MNHEY, CDR2 SMNVEV (reference sequence). The CDR3 has 13 amino acids, counting both end residues.

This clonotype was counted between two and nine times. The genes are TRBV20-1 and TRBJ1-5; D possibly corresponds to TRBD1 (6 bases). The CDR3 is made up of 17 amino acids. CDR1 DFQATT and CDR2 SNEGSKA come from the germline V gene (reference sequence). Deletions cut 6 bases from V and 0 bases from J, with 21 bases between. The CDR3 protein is CSAKKGGRGDSNQPQHF. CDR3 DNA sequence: TGCAGTGCAAAAAAGGGGGGGCGCGGAGATAGCAATCAGCCCCAGCATTTT.

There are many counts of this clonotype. The CDR3 DNA reads as TGTGCCAGCAGCAGACAGGGAGGAGCAGAGACCCAGTACTTC. Its translation is CASSRQGGAETQYF. The V and J genes are TRBV9 and TRBJ2-5; possible D gene TRBD1, 7 bases. CDR1 SGDLS and CDR2 YYNGEE come from the germline V gene. Trimming pared 4 bases from V and 4 bases from J, leaving 14 bases between. There are 14 residues in the CDR3.

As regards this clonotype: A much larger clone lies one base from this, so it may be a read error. CDR3 loop: CASSLLYDTEAFF. The CDR3 nucleotides are TGTGCCAGCAGCTTATTATACGACACTGAAGCTTTCTTT. This sequence joins TRBV7-3 and TRBJ1-1; D unresolved. CDR3 length equals 13 residues. In germline, CDR1 is SGHTA, CDR2 FQGTGA. Trimming removed 2 bases from V and 3 bases from J, with 7 bases in between. Supplemented by reference TRBV7-3 and TRBJ1-1, the full variable domain reads GAGVSQTPSNKVTEKGKYVELRCDPISGHTALYWYRQSLGQGPEFLIYFQGTGAADDSGLPNDRFFAVRPEGSVSTLKIQRTERGDSAVYLCASSLLYDTEAFFGQGTRLTVV.

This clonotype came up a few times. Written as DNA, the CDR3 is TGCAGCGTTGAACCCCCACCCGGGACAGGGATTGGAGAGACCCAGTACTTC. Amino acid sequence: CSVEPPPGTGIGETQYF. V and J are TRBV29-1 and TRBJ2-5; the match to TRBD1 covers 9 bases. The length of the CDR3 is 17 residues. Germline V CDR1 and CDR2: SQVTM, ANQGSEA. V gave up 2 bases and J gave up 4 bases; unmatched junction bases: 14.

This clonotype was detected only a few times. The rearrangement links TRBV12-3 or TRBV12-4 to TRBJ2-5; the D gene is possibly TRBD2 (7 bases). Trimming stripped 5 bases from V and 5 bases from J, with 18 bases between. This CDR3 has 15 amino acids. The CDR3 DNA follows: TGTGCCAGCAGTCGCGGCGGGGGCGTGAAGGAGACCCAGTACTTC. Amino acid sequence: CASSRGGGVKETQYF.

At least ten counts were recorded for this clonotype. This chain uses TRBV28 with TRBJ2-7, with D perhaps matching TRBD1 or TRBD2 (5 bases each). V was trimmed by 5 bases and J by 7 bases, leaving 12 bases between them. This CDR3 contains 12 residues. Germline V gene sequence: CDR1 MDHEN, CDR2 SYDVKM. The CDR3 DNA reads TGTGCCAGCAGTCCCGGGACGCGGGAGCAGTACTTC. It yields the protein CASSPGTREQYF.

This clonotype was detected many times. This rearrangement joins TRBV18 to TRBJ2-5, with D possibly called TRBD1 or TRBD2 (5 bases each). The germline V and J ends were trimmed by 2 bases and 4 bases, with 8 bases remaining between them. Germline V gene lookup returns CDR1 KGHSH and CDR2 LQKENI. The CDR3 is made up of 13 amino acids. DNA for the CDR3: TGTGCCAGCTCACCAGACGGGACAGAGACCCAGTACTTC. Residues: CASSPDGTETQYF.

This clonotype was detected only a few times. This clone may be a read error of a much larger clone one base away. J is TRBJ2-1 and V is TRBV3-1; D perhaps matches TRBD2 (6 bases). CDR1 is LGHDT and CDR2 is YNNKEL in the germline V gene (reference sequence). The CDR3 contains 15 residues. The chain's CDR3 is CACSQVGGTCDEQFF. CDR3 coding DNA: TGTGCCTGCAGCCAAGTGGGGGGTACCTGCGATGAGCAGTTCTTC.

CDR3 bases: TGCAGTGCTAGAGATCGGCCAGGACCCACCGGGGAGCTGTTTTTT. Amino acid sequence: CSARDRPGPTGELFF. The chain has TRBV20-1 and TRBJ2-2; D not certain. The CDR3 runs to 15 residues. In germline, CDR1 is DFQATT, CDR2 SNEGSKA (reference sequence). V dropped 0 bases and J dropped 4 bases, with 12 bases sitting between them.

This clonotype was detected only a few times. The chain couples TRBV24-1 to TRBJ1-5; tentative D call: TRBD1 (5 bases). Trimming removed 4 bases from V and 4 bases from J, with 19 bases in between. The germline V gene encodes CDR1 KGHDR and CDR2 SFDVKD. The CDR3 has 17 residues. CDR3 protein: CATSDASMGEVNQPQHF. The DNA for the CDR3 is TGTGCCACCAGTGACGCTTCAATGGGGGAGGTAAATCAGCCCCAGCATTTT.

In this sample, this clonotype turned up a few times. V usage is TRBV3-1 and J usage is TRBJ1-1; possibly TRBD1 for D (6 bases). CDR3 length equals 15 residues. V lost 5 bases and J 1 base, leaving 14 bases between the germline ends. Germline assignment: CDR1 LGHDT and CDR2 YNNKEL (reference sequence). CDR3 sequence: CASSVLQGANTEAFF. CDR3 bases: TGTGCCAGCAGCGTACTACAGGGTGCGAACACTGAAGCTTTCTTT.

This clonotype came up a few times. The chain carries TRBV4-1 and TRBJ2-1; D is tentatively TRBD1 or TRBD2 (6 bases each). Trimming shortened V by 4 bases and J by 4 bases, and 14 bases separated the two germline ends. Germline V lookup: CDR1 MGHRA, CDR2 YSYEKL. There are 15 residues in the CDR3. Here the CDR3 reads CASSRGTSKYNEQFF. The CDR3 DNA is TGCGCCAGCAGCCGCGGGACATCCAAATACAATGAGCAGTTCTTC.

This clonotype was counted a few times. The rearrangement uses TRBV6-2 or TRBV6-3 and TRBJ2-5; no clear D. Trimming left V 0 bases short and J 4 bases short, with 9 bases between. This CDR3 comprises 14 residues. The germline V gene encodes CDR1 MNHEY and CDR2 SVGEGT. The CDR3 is CASSYSMGRETQYF. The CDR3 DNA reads TGTGCCAGCAGTTACTCGATGGGCAGAGAGACCCAGTACTTC.

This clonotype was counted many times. This chain's CDR3 is CASSEDSGRGRRPQHF. Here the CDR3 DNA reads TGTGCCAGCAGTGAAGATTCAGGGAGGGGGAGGAGGCCCCAGCATTTT. The gene calls are TRBV6-1 and TRBJ1-5; perhaps TRBD1 as D (6 bases). Between the trimmed V and J ends, which lost 1 base and 9 bases, there was a span of 19 bases. Germline values: CDR1 MNHNS, CDR2 SASEGT. The CDR3 length is 16 residues.

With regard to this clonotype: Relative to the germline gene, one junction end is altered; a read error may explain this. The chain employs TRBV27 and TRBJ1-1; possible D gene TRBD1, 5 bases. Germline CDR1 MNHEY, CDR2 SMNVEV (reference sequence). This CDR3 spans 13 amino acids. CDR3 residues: CAGSPGTQPEAFF. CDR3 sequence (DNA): TGTGCCGGCAGTCCTGGGACCCAACCTGAAGCTTTCTTT.

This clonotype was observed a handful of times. CDR3 region: CASSLVQGGSPLHF. For the CDR3, the DNA is TGTGCCAGCAGCTTGGTACAGGGGGGCTCACCCCTCCACTTT. The V gene is TRBV5-5, the J gene TRBJ1-6; 8 nucleotides align to TRBD1. This CDR3 comprises 14 residues. J gave up 10 bases and V 0 bases, and 3 bases lay outside the gene matches. CDR1 SGHKS and CDR2 YYEKEE come from the germline V gene (reference sequence).

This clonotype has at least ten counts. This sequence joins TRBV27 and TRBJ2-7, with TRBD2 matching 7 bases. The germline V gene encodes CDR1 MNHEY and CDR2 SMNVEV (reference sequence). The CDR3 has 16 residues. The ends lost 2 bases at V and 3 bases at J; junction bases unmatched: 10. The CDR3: CASSLNGGTFSYEQYF. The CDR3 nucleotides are TGTGCCAGCAGTTTAAACGGGGGGACCTTTAGCTACGAGCAGTACTTC.

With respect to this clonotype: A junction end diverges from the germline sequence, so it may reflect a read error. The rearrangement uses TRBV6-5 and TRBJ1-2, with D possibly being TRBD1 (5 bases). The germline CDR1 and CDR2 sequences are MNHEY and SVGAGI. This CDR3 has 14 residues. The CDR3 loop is CACSYSQRARGYSF. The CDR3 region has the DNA TGTGCCTGCAGTTACTCGCAAAGGGCGCGGGGCTACAGCTTC.